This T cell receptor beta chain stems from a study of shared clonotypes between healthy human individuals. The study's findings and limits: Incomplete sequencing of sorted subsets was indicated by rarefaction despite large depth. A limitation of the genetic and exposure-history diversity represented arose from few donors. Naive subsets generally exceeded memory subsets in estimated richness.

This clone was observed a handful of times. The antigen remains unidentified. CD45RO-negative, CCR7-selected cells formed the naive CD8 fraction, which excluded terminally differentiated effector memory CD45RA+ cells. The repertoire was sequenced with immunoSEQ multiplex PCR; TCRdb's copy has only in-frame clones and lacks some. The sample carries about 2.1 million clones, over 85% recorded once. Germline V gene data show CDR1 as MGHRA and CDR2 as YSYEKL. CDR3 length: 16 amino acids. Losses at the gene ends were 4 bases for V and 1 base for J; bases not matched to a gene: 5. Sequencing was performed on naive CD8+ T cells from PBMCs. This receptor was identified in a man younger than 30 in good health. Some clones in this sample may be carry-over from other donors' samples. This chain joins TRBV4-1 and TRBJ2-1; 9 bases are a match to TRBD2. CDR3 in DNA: TGCGCCAGCAGCCCTTATAGCGGGAGTTCCTACAATGAGCAGTTCTTC. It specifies CASSPYSGSSYNEQFF.